This is a list of T cell receptor beta chains from one sample in a study of blood T cell repertoires in COVID-19. Profiling relied on immunoSEQ multiplex PCR, and the TCRdb table lists in-frame clones only, not all of them. The sample holds hundreds of thousands of clones; approximately 88% are singletons and the top ten take 0.7%. Sequencing input: peripheral blood. These receptor sequences come from a human donor in a cohort sampled during active COVID-19. Both conserved end residues are trimmed from each CDR3.

>TRBJ2-7|TRBV15|11
ATSTFPSYEQY
>TRBJ2-3|TRBV3-1/TRBV3-2|11
ASSGGRADTQY
>TRBJ2-3|TRBV18|18
ASSPPNRGSGRVNTDTQY
>TRBJ1-1|TRBV12-5|14
ASGLSSLAMNTEAF
>TRBJ2-7|TRBV5-1|11
ASSLTSGSEQY
>TRBJ2-3|TRBV27|12
ASSFRDFTDTQY
>TRBJ2-3|TRBV18|15
ASSRGLAGGSTDTQY
>TRBJ2-3|TRBV28|15
ASSLLSVQGARDTQY
>TRBJ1-2|TRBV6-5|12
ASTADRGAYGYT
>TRBJ2-1|TRBV24-1|13
ATSDLVAGVGEQF
>TRBJ2-7|TRBV4-2|13
ASSQEPGTKNEQY
>TRBJ2-7|TRBV7-9|15
ASSLGGRGYPSYEQY
>TRBJ1-6|TRBV4-1|13
ASNQYQGDNSPLH
>TRBJ1-4|TRBV7-9|16
ASSLITGFFATNEKLF
>TRBJ1-1|TRBV6-4|11
ASSAEVNTEAF
>TRBJ2-7|TRBV5-4|12
ASSFVETSYEQY
>TRBJ2-3|TRBV6-5|13
ASSSVLGDTDTQY
>TRBJ1-2|TRBV4-3|12
ASSQDRTGYGYT
>TRBJ1-6|TRBV7-7|11
ASSSGMNSPLH
>TRBJ1-1|TRBV5-6|14
ASSLGWGPLDTEAF
>TRBJ2-3|TRBV6-6|11
ASSYAGTDTQY
>TRBJ1-3|TRBV5-1|12
ASSTGSSGNTIY